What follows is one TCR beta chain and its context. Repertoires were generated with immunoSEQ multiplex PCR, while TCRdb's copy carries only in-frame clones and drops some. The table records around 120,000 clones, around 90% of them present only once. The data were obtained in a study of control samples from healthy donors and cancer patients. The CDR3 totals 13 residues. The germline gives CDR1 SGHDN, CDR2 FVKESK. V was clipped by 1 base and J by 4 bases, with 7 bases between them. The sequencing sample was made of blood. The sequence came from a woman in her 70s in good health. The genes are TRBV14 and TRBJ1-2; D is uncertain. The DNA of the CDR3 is TGTGCCAGCAGCCAAGGGATGCGCTATGGCTACACCTTC. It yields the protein CASSQGMRYGYTF.